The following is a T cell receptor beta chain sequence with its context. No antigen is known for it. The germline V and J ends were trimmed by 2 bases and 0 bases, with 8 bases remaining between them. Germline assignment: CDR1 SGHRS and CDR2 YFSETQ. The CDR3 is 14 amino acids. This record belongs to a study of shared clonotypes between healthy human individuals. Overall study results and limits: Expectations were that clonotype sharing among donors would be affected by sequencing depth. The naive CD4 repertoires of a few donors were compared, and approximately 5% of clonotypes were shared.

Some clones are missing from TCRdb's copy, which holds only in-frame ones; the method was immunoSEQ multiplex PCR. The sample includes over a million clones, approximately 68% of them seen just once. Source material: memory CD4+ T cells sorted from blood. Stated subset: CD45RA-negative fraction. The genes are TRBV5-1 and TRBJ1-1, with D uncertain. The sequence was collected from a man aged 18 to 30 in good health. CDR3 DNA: TGCGCCAGCAGCTTCACAGCCGTGAACACTGAAGCTTTCTTT. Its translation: CASSFTAVNTEAFF.